Listed here are 12 T cell receptor beta chains from one sample, sequenced in a study of OX40 agonist ivuxolimab in advanced cancers. Assay: immunoSEQ multiplex PCR; the TCRdb copy retains only in-frame clones and omits some. The table includes around 95,000 clones, under 95% detected once. The material sequenced was CD4+ or CD8+ T cells sorted from blood, taken in a trial of the OX40 agonist ivuxolimab. These receptor sequences come from an adult with an advanced solid tumor such as melanoma, head and neck, liver or kidney cancer.

The rearrangement joins TRBV5-4 to TRBJ1-3, with 7 bases matching TRBD1. The V and J ends lost 4 bases and 1 base, in that order; junction bases with no gene match: 2. In germline, CDR1 is SGHNT, CDR2 YYREEE (reference sequence). This CDR3 contains 14 residues. The CDR3 region is CASSIQGSGNTIYF. CDR3 bases: TGTGCCAGCAGCATACAGGGGTCTGGAAACACCATATATTTT.

This chain uses TRBV6-5 with TRBJ1-2; 10 nucleotides match TRBD1. V lost 6 bases, J lost 6 bases, and 10 bases stayed unmatched. This CDR3 contains 15 residues. Looked up from germline, CDR1 is MNHEY and CDR2 is SVGAGI. CDR3 in DNA: TGTGCCAGCAGAAGACCCGGACAGGGGGTCGATGGCTACACCTTC. Translating gives CASRRPGQGVDGYTF.

The V and J genes are TRBV9 and TRBJ2-1, with D possibly being TRBD2 (5 bases). V lost 0 bases, J lost 8 bases, and 12 bases lay in between. Germline V lookup: CDR1 SGDLS, CDR2 YYNGEE. The CDR3 runs 14 residues. The CDR3 region is CASSVGENGYEQFF. The CDR3 coding sequence is TGTGCCAGCAGCGTAGGGGAGAACGGGTATGAGCAGTTCTTC.

This clone was observed a single time. This chain uses TRBV29-1 with TRBJ1-1, with 7 nucleotides matching TRBD1. Germline V gives CDR1 SQVTM, CDR2 ANQGSEA. This CDR3 region has 14 residues. V dropped 7 bases and J dropped 4; count of bases not matched to a gene: 12. The CDR3 nucleotides are TGCAGCGGTTTTACCGGGACAGACGGCACTGAAGCTTTCTTT. Protein sequence: CSGFTGTDGTEAFF. The full variable domain, completed using reference TRBV29-1 and TRBJ1-1, is SAVISQKPSRDICQRGTSLTIQCQVDSQVTMMFWYRQQPGQSLTLIATANQGSEATYESGFVIDKFPISRPNLTFSTLTVSNMSPEDSSIYLCSGFTGTDGTEAFFGQGTRLTVV.

The gene calls are TRBV30 and TRBJ2-5, with TRBD2 identical over 8 bases. This CDR3 is built from 15 residues. V gave up 0 bases and J gave up 5 bases; unmatched junction bases: 8. Germline CDR1 is GTSNPN and CDR2 is SVGIG (reference sequence). The CDR3 sequence: CAWSVGTSGGETQYF. The CDR3 nucleotides read TGTGCCTGGAGTGTGGGCACTAGCGGCGGGGAGACCCAGTACTTC. Based on the CDR3 plus reference TRBV30 and TRBJ2-5, the full variable domain is SQTIHQWPATLVQPVGSPLSLECTVEGTSNPNLYWYRQAAGRGLQLLFYSVGIGQISSEVPQNLSASRPQDRQFILSSKKLLLSDSGFYLCAWSVGTSGGETQYFGPGTRLLVL.

This clone was observed a single time. The chain couples TRBV27 to TRBJ2-7; D unresolved. The CDR3 consists of 14 residues. The V and J ends lost 7 bases and 2 bases respectively, with 15 bases between them. Germline V gene sequence: CDR1 MNHEY, CDR2 SMNVEV (reference sequence). The CDR3 sequence is CASTGRPPAYEQYF. The CDR3, as DNA: TGTGCCAGCACCGGCCGACCGCCGGCCTACGAGCAGTACTTC.

The gene calls are TRBV5-4 and TRBJ1-2, with TRBD1 matching over 8 bases. Losses at the gene ends were 4 bases for V and 0 bases for J; bases not matched to a gene: 14. The CDR3 has 18 amino acids. Per the germline V gene, CDR1 is SGHNT and CDR2 is YYREEE (reference sequence). CDR3: CASSQKEGTGTTNYGYTF. The CDR3 region has the DNA TGTGCCAGCAGCCAGAAAGAGGGGACAGGAACTACTAACTATGGCTACACCTTC.

The rearrangement links TRBV28 to TRBJ1-3, with D possibly being TRBD1 (5 bases). Germline lookup yields CDR1 MDHEN and CDR2 SYDVKM. This CDR3 contains 16 residues. Trimming removed 11 bases from V and 1 base from J, with 21 bases in between. CDR3 residues: CAGSPSQGPSGNTIYF. The CDR3 bases are TGTGCCGGATCACCCTCTCAGGGCCCTTCTGGAAACACCATATATTTT.

CDR3 in amino acids: CAISEGLAGIDTQYF. The CDR3 DNA follows: TGTGCCATCAGTGAGGGTCTAGCGGGAATAGATACGCAGTATTTT. The rearrangement uses TRBV10-3 and TRBJ2-3, with 9 bases that match TRBD2. CDR1 and CDR2 (germline): ENHRY, SYGVKD. The V gene end was trimmed by 2 bases and the J gene end by 5 bases; junction bases not matched to a gene: 5. This CDR3 contains 15 residues.

The chain is built from TRBV19 and TRBJ1-1, with D unclear. The CDR3 spans 13 residues. Trimming cost V 7 bases and J 1 base, with 10 bases left between them. Germline V CDR1 and CDR2: LNHDA, SQIVND (reference sequence). The CDR3 region is CASTRTGNTEAFF. CDR3 DNA sequence: TGTGCCAGTACCCGAACTGGGAACACTGAAGCTTTCTTT.

The rearrangement uses TRBV6-6 and TRBJ2-7; no firm D call. Germline V gene data show CDR1 as MNHNY and CDR2 as SVGAGI (reference sequence). Trimming stripped 6 bases from V and 3 bases from J, with 15 bases between. This CDR3 is 14 amino acids long. Here the CDR3 DNA reads TGTGCCAGCAGCCAGTCTAGGGCCAACTACGAGCAGTACTTC. As protein: CASSQSRANYEQYF.

V is TRBV19 and J is TRBJ1-2; TRBD1 is a possible D gene (5 bases). The CDR3 is 14 amino acids. V lost 5 bases, J lost 5 bases, and 15 bases lay in between. CDR1 is LNHDA and CDR2 is SQIVND in the germline V gene (reference sequence). CDR3 nucleotides: TGTGCCAGTAGTCTCCGACAGATTTCTTATGGCTACACCTTC. It encodes CASSLRQISYGYTF.